The 8 T cell receptor beta chains below were found in one sample sequenced in a study of T cell responses to AZD1222 COVID-19 vaccine (dated by TCRdb to 2020 to 2022). The library was built by means of the immunoSEQ multiplex PCR assay. TCRdb limited this immuneACCESS table to in-frame rearrangements with V and J called. A share of clones is missing; checked studies link under half to unresolved V genes, and the rest is unexplained. This sample holds more than 70,000 clones; 90% were observed only once. 2.5% to 4% of the sample lies in the top ten. Sample time point, as interpreted from the label and publication: about 28 days (+/-7) after the second vaccine dose. The sample in question was peripheral blood, obtained 28 days after the second AZD1222 dose. These receptors were collected from an adult who received the AZD1222 COVID-19 vaccine.

The gene calls are TRBV13 and TRBJ1-2, with D maybe TRBD1 (6 bases). The CDR3 runs to 14 residues. V was trimmed by 6 bases and J by 3 bases, leaving 14 bases between them. CDR1 PRHDT and CDR2 FYEKMQ come from the germline V gene (reference sequence). In DNA form, the CDR3 reads TGTGCCAGCAGAATGCCAGGGGACGACTATGGCTACACCTTC. This translates into CASRMPGDDYGYTF.

The chain carries TRBV5-1 and TRBJ1-1; 8 bases match TRBD1. Per the germline V gene, CDR1 is SGHRS and CDR2 is YFSETQ. The V segment lost 2 bases and the J segment 5 bases; nucleotides outside the gene matches: 14. This CDR3 has 17 residues. The CDR3 sequence: CASSLSSYRGWRTEAFF. The CDR3 coding sequence is TGCGCCAGCAGCTTATCGAGTTACAGGGGGTGGCGGACTGAAGCTTTCTTT.

The chain joins TRBV7-2 to TRBJ1-5; D call uncertain. V shed 3 bases and J shed 6 bases, with 15 bases lying between them. Germline CDR1 is SGHTA and CDR2 is FQGNSA. The CDR3 sequence is 15 residues long. CDR3 region: CASSFSEGRGQPQHF. The CDR3 DNA is TGTGCCAGCAGCTTTAGTGAGGGCCGCGGTCAGCCCCAGCATTTT.

The rearrangement joins TRBV5-1 to TRBJ1-1; D unresolved. The CDR3 has 15 amino acids. Trimming shortened V by 0 bases and J by 0 bases, and 9 bases separated the two germline ends. Germline CDR1 SGHRS, CDR2 YFSETQ. The CDR3, as DNA: TGCGCCAGCAGCTTGGGAGGACTTATGAACACTGAAGCTTTCTTT. Its protein is CASSLGGLMNTEAFF.

This clone occurred once. The chain combines TRBV11-2 with TRBJ1-3; the D is unclear. The CDR3 has 17 residues. CDR1 is SGHAT, CDR2 FQNNGV, per germline. V was pared by 5 bases and J by 0 bases, with 17 bases between. CDR3 amino acids: CASSPRSQSYSGNTIYF. As DNA, the CDR3 is TGTGCCAGCAGCCCAAGGAGCCAGAGTTACTCTGGAAACACCATATATTTT.

The chain couples TRBV13 to TRBJ1-2, with unresolved D. The CDR3 contains 12 residues. CDR1 and CDR2 (germline): PRHDT, FYEKMQ (reference sequence). V shed 1 base and J shed 7 bases, with 7 bases lying between them. In DNA, the CDR3 is TGTGCCAGCAGCTTAGACCGGGCTGGCTACACCTTC. Amino acid sequence: CASSLDRAGYTF.

The chain uses TRBV18 and TRBJ2-7, with 9 bases fitting TRBD1. J lost 6 bases, V lost 3 bases, and 9 bases had no gene match. CDR3 length: 15 residues. The V gene's germline CDR1 is KGHSH and CDR2 LQKENI. Here the CDR3 reads CASSPEGTGFSEQYF. CDR3 DNA sequence: TGTGCCAGCTCACCCGAAGGGACAGGGTTTAGCGAGCAGTACTTC.

The V call is TRBV30, the J call TRBJ2-7, with D maybe TRBD2 (5 bases). The V and J ends lost 3 bases and 7 bases respectively, with 25 bases between them. The CDR3 loop spans 16 amino acids. Germline V CDR1 and CDR2: GTSNPN, SVGIG (reference sequence). The CDR3 protein is CAWSLGIGLWSGEQYF. The CDR3 DNA follows: TGTGCCTGGAGCCTCGGGATTGGGTTATGGTCGGGGGAGCAGTACTTC.